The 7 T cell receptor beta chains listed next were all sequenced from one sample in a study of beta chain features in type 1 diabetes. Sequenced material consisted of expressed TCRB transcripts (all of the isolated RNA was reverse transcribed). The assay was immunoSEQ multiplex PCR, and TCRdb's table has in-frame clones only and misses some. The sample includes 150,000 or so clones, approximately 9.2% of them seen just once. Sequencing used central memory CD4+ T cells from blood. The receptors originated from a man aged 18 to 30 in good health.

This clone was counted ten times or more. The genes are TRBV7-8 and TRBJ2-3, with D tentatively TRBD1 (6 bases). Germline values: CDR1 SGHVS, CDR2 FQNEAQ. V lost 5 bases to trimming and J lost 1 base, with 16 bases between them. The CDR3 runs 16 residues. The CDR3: CASSRRDNQRTDTQYF. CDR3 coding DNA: TGTGCCAGCAGCCGCCGGGACAATCAACGCACAGATACGCAGTATTTT.

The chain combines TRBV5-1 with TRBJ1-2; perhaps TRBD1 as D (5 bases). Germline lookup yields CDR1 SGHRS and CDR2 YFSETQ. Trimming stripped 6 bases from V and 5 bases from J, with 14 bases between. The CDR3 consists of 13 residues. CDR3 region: CASTERQSYGYTF. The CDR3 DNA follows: TGCGCCAGCACCGAAAGACAGTCTTATGGCTACACCTTC.

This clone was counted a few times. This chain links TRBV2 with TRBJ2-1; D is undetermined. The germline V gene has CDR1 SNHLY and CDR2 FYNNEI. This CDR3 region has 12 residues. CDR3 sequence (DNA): TGTGTTTCGCTTTGGGCCAGCAATGAGCAGTTCTTC. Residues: CVSLWASNEQFF.

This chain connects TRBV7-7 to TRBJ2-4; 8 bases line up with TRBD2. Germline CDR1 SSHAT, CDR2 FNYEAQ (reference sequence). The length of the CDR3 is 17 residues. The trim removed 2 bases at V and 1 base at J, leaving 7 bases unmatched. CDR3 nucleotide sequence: TGTGCCAGCAGCTTAAATCGGCGGGGGGCCGCCAAAAACATTCAGTACTTC. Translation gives CASSLNRRGAAKNIQYF.

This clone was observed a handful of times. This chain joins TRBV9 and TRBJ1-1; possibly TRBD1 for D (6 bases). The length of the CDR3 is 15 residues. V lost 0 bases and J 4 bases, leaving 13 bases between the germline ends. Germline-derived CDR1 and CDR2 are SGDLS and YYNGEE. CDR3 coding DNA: TGTGCCAGCAGCGTAGTAGGGACAAGGGGCACTGAAGCTTTCTTT. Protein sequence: CASSVVGTRGTEAFF.

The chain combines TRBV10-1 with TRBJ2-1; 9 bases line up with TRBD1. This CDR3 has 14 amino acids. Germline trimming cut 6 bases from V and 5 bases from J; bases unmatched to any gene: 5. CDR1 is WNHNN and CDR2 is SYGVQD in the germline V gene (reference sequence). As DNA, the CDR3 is TGCGCCAGCAGCGCGACAGGGGGTAACAATGAGCAGTTCTTC. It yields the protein CASSATGGNNEQFF.

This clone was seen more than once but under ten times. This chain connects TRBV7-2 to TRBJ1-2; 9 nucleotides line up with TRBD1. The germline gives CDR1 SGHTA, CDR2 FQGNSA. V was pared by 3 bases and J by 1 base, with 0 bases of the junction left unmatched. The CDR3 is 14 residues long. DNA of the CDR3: TGTGCCAGCAGCTTGGGACAGGGTAACTATGGCTACACCTTC. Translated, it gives CASSLGQGNYGYTF.